These 26 T cell receptor beta chains share one sample of origin, sequenced in a study of Graves' ophthalmopathy and Graves' hyperthyroidism. The TCR beta CDR3 regions underwent amplification from RNA transcripts. In the first round, RT-PCR was carried out with HTBI primers, and a multiplex PCR formed the second round. TCRdb itself ran the multiplex PCR reads through MiXCR, one entry per CDR3 protein. Here the sample spans roughly 1.1 million distinct CDR3 sequences, about two fifths being singletons. Sequenced sample: peripheral blood or thyroid tissue (not recorded which). The source is an adult man with Graves' hyperthyroidism.

In this sample, this clonotype turned up many times. This rearrangement joins TRBV2 to TRBJ1-4; D remains ambiguous. CDR1 and CDR2 (germline): SNHLY, FYNNEI. The CDR3 runs 12 residues. The V gene lost 8 bases and the J gene lost 2 bases, with 6 bases spanning the gap. In DNA, the CDR3 is TGTGCCAGCGGAGCGACTAATGAAAAACTGTTTTTT. Translated: CASGATNEKLFF.

This clonotype was counted at least ten times. The rearrangement joins TRBV20-1 to TRBJ1-5, with 8 bases fitting TRBD1. Germline V gene sequence: CDR1 DFQATT, CDR2 SNEGSKA (reference sequence). Trimming removed 6 bases from V and 7 bases from J; junction bases left unmatched: 8. CDR3 length: 13 amino acids. The CDR3 DNA follows: TGCAGTGCCACGGACAGGGAGGACCAGCCCCAGCATTTT. This codes for CSATDREDQPQHF.

To note about this clonotype: This may be a read error, as it is one base from a much larger clone. J is TRBJ2-7 and V is TRBV14, with D maybe TRBD1 (6 bases). The CDR3 has 16 amino acids. Trimming pared 3 bases from V and 7 bases from J, leaving 22 bases between. Per the germline V gene, CDR1 is SGHDN and CDR2 is FVKESK. The CDR3 loop is CASSQNRELTTREQYF. The CDR3 DNA follows: TGTGCCAGCAGCCAGAACAGGGAGTTGACGACGAGGGAGCAGTACTTC.

This clonotype has a handful of counts. The rearrangement links TRBV20-1 to TRBJ1-5; D perhaps matches TRBD1 (5 bases). This CDR3 is 14 amino acids long. V lost 2 bases and J 6 bases, leaving 14 bases between the germline ends. Germline CDR1 DFQATT, CDR2 SNEGSKA (reference sequence). This chain's CDR3 is CSARPLGGVQPQHF. The CDR3 DNA reads TGCAGTGCTAGACCCCTGGGGGGGGTTCAGCCCCAGCATTTT.

There are many counts of this clonotype. The chain recombines TRBV7-3 with TRBJ2-5, with 12 bases fitting TRBD2. Germline V CDR1 and CDR2: SGHTA, FQGTGA. There are 16 residues in the CDR3. Trimming at V came to 5 bases and at J to 2 bases, leaving 6 bases not matched to a gene. The CDR3 region is CASSPNGLAGQETQYF. CDR3 in DNA: TGTGCCAGCAGCCCGAATGGACTAGCGGGACAAGAGACCCAGTACTTC. The variable domain in full, with the rest retrieved from reference TRBV7-3 and TRBJ2-5, is GAGVSQTPSNKVTEKGKYVELRCDPISGHTALYWYRQSLGQGPEFLIYFQGTGAADDSGLPNDRFFAVRPEGSVSTLKIQRTERGDSAVYLCASSPNGLAGQETQYFGPGTRLLVL.

The chain couples TRBV30 to TRBJ1-2; possibly TRBD1 for D (5 bases). V was cut by 3 bases and J by 4 bases, with 12 bases left in between. Germline V gene lookup returns CDR1 GTSNPN and CDR2 SVGIG (reference sequence). There are 13 residues in the CDR3. The CDR3 DNA reads TGTGCCTGGAGCCCTGGGGACCTCTATGGCTACACCTTC. Its protein is CAWSPGDLYGYTF.

J is TRBJ1-4 and V is TRBV7-2; D is undetermined. Per germline, CDR1 SGHTA and CDR2 FQGNSA. V lost 1 base to trimming and J lost 8 bases, with 11 bases between them. The CDR3 consists of 14 residues. DNA of the CDR3: TGTGCCAGCAGCTTAGATCTGGGGAAGGAAAAACTGTTTTTT. As protein: CASSLDLGKEKLFF.

This clonotype was counted many times. This chain links TRBV7-9 with TRBJ2-7; TRBD2 is a possible D gene (5 bases). CDR3 length: 14 residues. Trimming took 5 bases from V and 6 from J, leaving 17 bases between them. Germline CDR1 and CDR2: SEHNR and FQNEAQ (reference sequence). This CDR3 reads CASSNGRVGGEQYF. In nucleotides, the CDR3 is TGTGCCAGCAGCAATGGGCGGGTAGGAGGCGAGCAGTACTTC. The full variable domain, with the rest looked up from reference TRBV7-9 and TRBJ2-7, is DTGVSQNPRHKITKRGQNVTFRCDPISEHNRLYWYRQTLGQGPEFLTYFQNEAQLEKSRLLSDRFSAERPKGSFSTLEIQRTEQGDSAMYLCASSNGRVGGEQYFGPGTRLTVT.

This clonotype was seen at least ten times. The chain has TRBV11-2 and TRBJ2-7; D may be TRBD2 (5 bases). From germline, CDR1 is SGHAT and CDR2 FQNNGV. Trimming removed 1 base from V and 2 bases from J, with 15 bases in between. The CDR3 contains 16 residues. CDR3 sequence (DNA): TGTGCCAGCAGCTTAGTCCGGGGAAGCTCACCCTACGAGCAGTACTTC. It translates to CASSLVRGSSPYEQYF.

This clonotype was observed at least ten times. The chain employs TRBV11-2 and TRBJ2-5; either TRBD1 or TRBD2 may supply D (6 bases each). V lost 5 bases, J lost 2 bases, and 15 bases lay in between. Per the germline V gene, CDR1 is SGHAT and CDR2 is FQNNGV. The CDR3 runs 15 residues. The CDR3: CASSPAGQPQETQYF. For the CDR3, the DNA is TGTGCCAGCAGCCCGGCGGGACAACCGCAAGAGACCCAGTACTTC. The whole variable domain, filled in from reference TRBV11-2 and TRBJ2-5, reads EAGVAQSPRYKIIEKRQSVAFWCNPISGHATLYWYQQILGQGPKLLIQFQNNGVVDDSQLPKDRFSAERLKGVDSTLKIQPAKLEDSAVYLCASSPAGQPQETQYFGPGTRLLVL.

The chain uses TRBV10-3 and TRBJ2-2, with D perhaps assigned TRBD1 or TRBD2 (5 bases each). The CDR3 is made up of 15 amino acids. Trimming shortened V by 3 bases and J by 2 bases, and 10 bases separated the two germline ends. Germline lookup yields CDR1 ENHRY and CDR2 SYGVKD. CDR3 residues: CAISDPGLNTGELFF. CDR3 in DNA: TGTGCCATCAGTGACCCGGGGCTCAACACCGGGGAGCTGTTTTTT.

V is TRBV2 and J is TRBJ2-6, with 7 nucleotides matching TRBD2. The CDR3 loop spans 15 amino acids. V gave up 8 bases and J gave up 1 base; unmatched junction bases: 5. Germline lookup yields CDR1 SNHLY and CDR2 FYNNEI. The CDR3 DNA reads TGTGCCAGCCGCAGGGAGGGTTCTGGGGCCAACGTCCTGACTTTC. This translates into CASRREGSGANVLTF. Full variable domain (outside the CDR3, taken from reference TRBV2 and TRBJ2-6): EPEVTQTPSHQVTQMGQEVILRCVPISNHLYFYWYRQILGQKVEFLVSFYNNEISEKSEIFDDQFSVERPDGSNFTLKIRSTKLEDSAMYFCASRREGSGANVLTFGAGSRLTVL.

This clonotype was observed a handful of times. The J gene is TRBJ2-7, the V gene TRBV28; 7 bases are a match to TRBD2. V lost 1 base and J lost 2; bases outside the gene matches: 8. The CDR3 loop spans 16 amino acids. Per the germline V gene, CDR1 is MDHEN and CDR2 is SYDVKM. CDR3 region: CASSLSTGLAAYEQYF. In DNA, the CDR3 is TGTGCCAGCAGTTTATCGACCGGTCTAGCGGCCTACGAGCAGTACTTC.

This rearrangement joins TRBV10-3 to TRBJ2-2; D is undetermined. Germline CDR1 is ENHRY and CDR2 is SYGVKD. The germline V and J ends were trimmed by 6 bases and 11 bases, with 7 bases remaining between them. The CDR3 has 10 amino acids. The CDR3 nucleotides read TGTGCCATCAGCGCCGATGAGCTGTTTTTT. Amino acids: CAISADELFF.

This clonotype was counted only a few times. Germline is not matched at one junction end, which may reflect a read error. This rearrangement joins TRBV29-1 to TRBJ2-6; a weak D match, TRBD2 (6 bases). CDR1 is SQVTM and CDR2 is ANQGSEA in the germline V gene. The CDR3 runs to 17 residues. CDR3 sequence (DNA): TGCAGCGTTGAAACCGAGGAGGGCACCTATGGGGGCAACGTCCTGACTTTC. Its protein product is CSVETEEGTYGGNVLTF.

The rearrangement uses TRBV6-5 and TRBJ1-1; the D gene is possibly TRBD1 (5 bases). This CDR3 comprises 12 residues. The germline V and J ends were trimmed by 4 bases and 10 bases, with 13 bases remaining between them. Germline CDR1 and CDR2: MNHEY and SVGAGI. CDR3 residues: CASSSQGFRAFF. CDR3 nucleotides: TGTGCCAGCAGTTCCCAGGGTTTTCGAGCTTTCTTT.

This clonotype was detected many times. The chain employs TRBV7-8 and TRBJ1-3; 7 bases align to TRBD1. V lost 5 bases, J lost 3 bases, and 13 bases stayed unmatched. The V gene's germline CDR1 is SGHVS and CDR2 FQNEAQ. CDR3 length: 17 amino acids. The CDR3 DNA sequence: TGTGCCAGCAGCCTCTACGGTCTAGGGGGCCGTGGAAACACCATATATTTT. Translating gives CASSLYGLGGRGNTIYF.

This clonotype has only a few counts. The chain couples TRBV10-3 to TRBJ1-2, with 11 bases aligning to TRBD1. Germline CDR1 reads ENHRY; CDR2 reads SYGVKD. Losses at the gene ends were 8 bases for V and 7 bases for J; bases not matched to a gene: 3. CDR3 length: 12 residues. CDR3 amino acids: CAIGQGASGYTF. CDR3 nucleotide sequence: TGTGCCATCGGACAGGGGGCGTCTGGCTACACCTTC.

This clonotype was recorded only once. The rearrangement links TRBV2 to TRBJ1-2, with 9 bases fitting TRBD1. Germline V gene sequence: CDR1 SNHLY, CDR2 FYNNEI. The CDR3 spans 14 residues. The J segment lost 4 bases and the V segment lost 10 bases, leaving 10 bases of the junction unmatched. The CDR3 region is CATSPGQGSYGYTF. The DNA for the CDR3 is TGTGCCACCAGCCCGGGACAGGGTTCCTATGGCTACACCTTC.

The chain is built from TRBV30 and TRBJ2-2, with D possibly TRBD2 on 5 matching bases. The V end was cut by 4 bases, the J end by 1 base, with 13 bases between. This CDR3 has 15 residues. CDR1 is GTSNPN, CDR2 SVGIG, per germline (reference sequence). This CDR3 reads CAWTARGLNTGELFF. The CDR3 bases are TGTGCCTGGACCGCAAGAGGGCTGAACACCGGGGAGCTGTTTTTT.

This clonotype was seen many times. This rearrangement joins TRBV7-3 to TRBJ1-1; D remains ambiguous. The germline V gene has CDR1 SGHTA and CDR2 FQGTGA. V lost 3 bases to trimming and J lost 4 bases, with 9 bases between them. The CDR3 has 13 residues. Written as DNA, the CDR3 is TGTGCCAGCAGCTTGGACGGGAGCACTGAAGCTTTCTTT. It codes for CASSLDGSTEAFF.

This clonotype occurred a few times. This chain uses TRBV4-3 with TRBJ2-7; 11 bases are a match to TRBD2. V lost 3 bases, J lost 4 bases, and 2 bases stayed unmatched. The CDR3 covers 14 residues. Germline CDR1 LGHNA, CDR2 YSLEER. In DNA, the CDR3 is TGCGCCAGCAGCCAGACTAGCGGGGTGTACGAGCAGTACTTC. Protein sequence: CASSQTSGVYEQYF.

At least ten counts were recorded for this clonotype. The V and J genes are TRBV10-1 and TRBJ1-2; TRBD1 aligns across 8 bases. Germline V CDR1 and CDR2: WNHNN, SYGVQD (reference sequence). The ends lost 5 bases at V and 6 bases at J; junction bases unmatched: 5. This CDR3 is built from 13 residues. The CDR3 sequence is CASSKTGDDGYTF. CDR3 coding DNA: TGCGCCAGCAGTAAGACAGGGGACGATGGCTACACCTTC.

This clonotype was seen at least ten times. The rearrangement links TRBV5-1 to TRBJ1-1, with 9 bases identical to TRBD1. V shed 4 bases and J 3 bases; nucleotides not matched to a gene: 13. The CDR3 loop spans 17 amino acids. Germline CDR1 is SGHRS and CDR2 is YFSETQ. CDR3 region: CASSRGQGLGRDTEAFF. CDR3 sequence (DNA): TGCGCCAGCAGCCGGGGACAGGGCCTGGGTAGGGACACTGAAGCTTTCTTT.

There are many counts of this clonotype. V and J are TRBV14 and TRBJ2-7; 8 bases agree with TRBD2. The germline V gene encodes CDR1 SGHDN and CDR2 FVKESK. V trimming: 6 bases; J trimming: 2 bases; junction bases outside the gene matches: 6. CDR3 length equals 14 residues. CDR3 amino acids: CASRQTSGTYEQYF. In DNA, the CDR3 is TGTGCCAGCAGGCAAACTAGCGGAACCTACGAGCAGTACTTC.

This clonotype turned up a few times. J is TRBJ1-3 and V is TRBV9; 7 bases are a match to TRBD1. Germline assignment: CDR1 SGDLS and CDR2 YYNGEE. V was pared by 0 bases and J by 1 base, with 4 bases of the junction left unmatched. The length of the CDR3 is 16 residues. CDR3 sequence (DNA): TGTGCCAGCAGCGTAGGTCAGGGGGGATCTGGAAACACCATATATTTT. Protein sequence: CASSVGQGGSGNTIYF.